These 11 T cell receptor beta chains originate from one sample sequenced in a study of blood T cells in healthy people across ages. Using a J-beta primer mix together with a sample-barcoded 5' primer, a second PCR was run for roughly 6 to 11 cycles. One entry per CDR3 protein, called by TCRdb with MiXCR from the 5' RACE reads. The sample shows 800,000 or so distinct CDR3 sequences, around 62% of them seen only once. Sequencing used blood. These TCRs come from a man aged 25 to 45 in good health.

V is TRBV10-3 and J is TRBJ2-7; D is possibly TRBD1 or TRBD2 (5 bases each). This CDR3 contains 12 residues. V was cut by 10 bases and J by 4 bases, with 14 bases left in between. In germline, CDR1 is ENHRY, CDR2 SYGVKD. CDR3 in DNA: TGTGCCACCCGACTTGAGGGGTACGAGCAGTACTTC. It is translated as CATRLEGYEQYF.

J is TRBJ2-1 and V is TRBV29-1, with TRBD1 matching over 9 bases. CDR3 length: 14 amino acids. The V gene end was trimmed by 6 bases and the J gene end by 7 bases; junction bases not matched to a gene: 10. The germline gives CDR1 SQVTM, CDR2 ANQGSEA. The CDR3 region is CSVARDRDRNEQFF. The CDR3, as DNA: TGCAGCGTCGCACGGGACAGGGATCGAAATGAGCAGTTCTTC.

This clonotype turned up a few times. The rearrangement joins TRBV7-2 to TRBJ2-3, with 7 positions matching TRBD2. The V and J ends lost 5 bases and 2 bases, in that order; junction bases with no gene match: 13. Per the germline V gene, CDR1 is SGHTA and CDR2 is FQGNSA. This CDR3 is 17 amino acids long. The CDR3 is CASSLRSGRGYTDTQYF. In nucleotides, the CDR3 is TGTGCCAGCAGCCTCCGTAGTGGGCGGGGGTACACAGATACGCAGTATTTT. The full variable domain, its missing parts supplied by reference TRBV7-2 and TRBJ2-3, is GAGVSQSPSNKVTEKGKDVELRCDPISGHTALYWYRQSLGQGLEFLIYFQGNSAPDKSGLPSDRFSAERTGGSVSTLTIQRTQQEDSAVYLCASSLRSGRGYTDTQYFGPGTRLTVL.

CDR3 in DNA: TGTGCCAGCATGGGACTAGGAGAGACCCAGTACTTC. Translating it yields CASMGLGETQYF. The chain combines TRBV7-9 with TRBJ2-5; 8 positions match TRBD2. This CDR3 is 12 amino acids long. The ends lost 7 bases at V and 4 bases at J; junction bases unmatched: 2. Germline V gene lookup returns CDR1 SEHNR and CDR2 FQNEAQ (reference sequence).

The J gene is TRBJ2-1, the V gene TRBV27; possibly TRBD1 for D (5 bases). Germline CDR1 and CDR2: MNHEY and SMNVEV (reference sequence). The CDR3 is made up of 15 amino acids. V lost 5 bases to trimming and J lost 0 bases, with 11 bases between them. CDR3 nucleotides: TGTGCCAGCAGTACAAGACAGTCCTCCTACAATGAGCAGTTCTTC. Its protein is CASSTRQSSYNEQFF.

Written as DNA, the CDR3 is TGCAGCGTTAGCTTTAGCGCTAGCACAGATACGCAGTATTTT. Amino acid sequence: CSVSFSASTDTQYF. The J gene is TRBJ2-3, the V gene TRBV29-1; TRBD2 might be the D (5 bases). With 5 bases removed from V and 0 bases from J, the gap between germline ends came to 12 bases. The CDR3 consists of 14 residues. The germline V gene encodes CDR1 SQVTM and CDR2 ANQGSEA.

V and J are TRBV3-1 and TRBJ1-4; TRBD1 agrees at 8 bases. V dropped 5 bases and J dropped 3; count of bases not matched to a gene: 2. This CDR3 is built from 14 residues. The V gene's germline CDR1 is LGHDT and CDR2 YNNKEL (reference sequence). The CDR3 region is CASSTGGPNEKLFF. CDR3 sequence (DNA): TGTGCCAGCAGCACAGGGGGGCCTAATGAAAAACTGTTTTTT.

This clonotype was recorded once. Germline and junction disagree at one end, which may indicate a read error. The V gene is TRBV28, the J gene TRBJ2-7; tentatively, D is TRBD1 (7 bases). CDR3 length: 16 amino acids. Germline lookup yields CDR1 MDHEN and CDR2 SYDVKM. This CDR3 is CACSLEGQGGSYEQYF. The CDR3 DNA follows: TGTGCCTGCAGTTTAGAAGGGCAGGGGGGATCCTACGAGCAGTACTTC. Full variable domain (rest looked up from reference TRBV28 and TRBJ2-7): DVKVTQSSRYLVKRTGEKVFLECVQDMDHENMFWYRQDPGLGLRLIYFSYDVKMKEKGDIPEGYSVSREKKERFSLILESASTNQTSMYLCACSLEGQGGSYEQYFGPGTRLTVT.

The V and J genes are TRBV28 and TRBJ2-7; the match to TRBD1 covers 7 bases. Germline CDR1 reads MDHEN; CDR2 reads SYDVKM. The ends lost 7 bases at V and 0 bases at J; junction bases unmatched: 9. The CDR3 covers 15 residues. Here the CDR3 reads CASKDRQFPSYEQYF. The CDR3 DNA sequence: TGTGCCAGCAAGGACAGGCAATTCCCCTCCTACGAGCAGTACTTC.

The chain has TRBV9 and TRBJ2-4, with 10 nucleotides matching TRBD1. This CDR3 is 16 amino acids long. V shed 3 bases, J shed 8 bases, and the junction held 11 bases outside the gene matches. The germline gives CDR1 SGDLS, CDR2 YYNGEE. CDR3 protein: CASSAAAGQGRDIQYF. DNA for the CDR3: TGTGCCAGCAGCGCCGCCGCGGGACAGGGGAGGGACATTCAGTACTTC.

V and J are TRBV9 and TRBJ2-4, with 8 positions matching TRBD2. With V trimmed by 3 bases and J by 0 bases, 11 bases remained unmatched. The germline V gene has CDR1 SGDLS and CDR2 YYNGEE. The CDR3 extends over 18 amino acids. CDR3 bases: TGTGCCAGCAGCGCGGGGGGCGGAGCGGGGGTAGCCAAAAACATTCAGTACTTC. This sequence encodes CASSAGGGAGVAKNIQYF. Full variable domain (missing parts from reference TRBV9 and TRBJ2-4): DSGVTQTPKHLITATGQRVTLRCSPRSGDLSVYWYQQSLDQGLQFLIQYYNGEERAKGNILERFSAQQFPDLHSELNLSSLELGDSALYFCASSAGGGAGVAKNIQYFGAGTRLSVL.